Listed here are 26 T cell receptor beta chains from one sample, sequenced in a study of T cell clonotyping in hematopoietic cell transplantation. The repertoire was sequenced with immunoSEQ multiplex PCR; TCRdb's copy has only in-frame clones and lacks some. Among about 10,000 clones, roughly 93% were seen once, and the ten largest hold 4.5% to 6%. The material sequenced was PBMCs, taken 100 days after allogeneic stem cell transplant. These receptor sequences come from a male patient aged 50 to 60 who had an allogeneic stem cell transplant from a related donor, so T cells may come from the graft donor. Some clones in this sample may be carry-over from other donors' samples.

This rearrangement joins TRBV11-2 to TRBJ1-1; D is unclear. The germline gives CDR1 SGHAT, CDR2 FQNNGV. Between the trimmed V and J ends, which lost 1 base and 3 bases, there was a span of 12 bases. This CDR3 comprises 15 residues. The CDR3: CASSLGPVGYTEAFF. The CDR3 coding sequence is TGTGCCAGCAGCTTAGGACCGGTTGGATACACTGAAGCTTTCTTT.

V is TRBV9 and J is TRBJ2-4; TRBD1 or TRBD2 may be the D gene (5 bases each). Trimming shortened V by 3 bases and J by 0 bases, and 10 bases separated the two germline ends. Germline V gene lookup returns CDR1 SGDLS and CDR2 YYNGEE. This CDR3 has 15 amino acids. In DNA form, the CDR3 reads TGTGCCAGCAGCGCCTCAGGGACAGCCAAAAACATTCAGTACTTC. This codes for CASSASGTAKNIQYF. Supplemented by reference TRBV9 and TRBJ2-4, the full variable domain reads DSGVTQTPKHLITATGQRVTLRCSPRSGDLSVYWYQQSLDQGLQFLIQYYNGEERAKGNILERFSAQQFPDLHSELNLSSLELGDSALYFCASSASGTAKNIQYFGAGTRLSVL.

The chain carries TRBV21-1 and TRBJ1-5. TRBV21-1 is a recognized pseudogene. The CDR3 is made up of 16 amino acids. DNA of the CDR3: TGTGCCAGCAGCAAAGGGACCGACCTGGACAATCAGCCCCAGCATTTT. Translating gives CASSKGTDLDNQPQHF.

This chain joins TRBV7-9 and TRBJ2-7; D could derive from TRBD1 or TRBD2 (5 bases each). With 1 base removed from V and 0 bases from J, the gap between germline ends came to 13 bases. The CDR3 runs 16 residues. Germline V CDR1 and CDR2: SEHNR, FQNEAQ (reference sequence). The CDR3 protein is CASSLEGTLTSYEQYF. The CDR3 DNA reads TGTGCCAGCAGCTTAGAGGGGACGCTCACCTCCTACGAGCAGTACTTC.

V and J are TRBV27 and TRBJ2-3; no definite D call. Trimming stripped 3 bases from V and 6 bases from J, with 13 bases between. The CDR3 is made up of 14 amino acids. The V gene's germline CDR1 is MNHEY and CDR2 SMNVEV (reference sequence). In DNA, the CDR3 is TGTGCCAGCAGTTTTTCCGGTCAGTCCGATACGCAGTATTTT. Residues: CASSFSGQSDTQYF.

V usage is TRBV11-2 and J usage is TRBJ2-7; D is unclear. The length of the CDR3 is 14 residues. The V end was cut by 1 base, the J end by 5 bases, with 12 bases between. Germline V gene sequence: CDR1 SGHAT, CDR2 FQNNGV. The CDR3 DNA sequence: TGTGCCAGCAGCTTAGCTACTGGGATCCACGAGCAGTACTTC. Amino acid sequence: CASSLATGIHEQYF.

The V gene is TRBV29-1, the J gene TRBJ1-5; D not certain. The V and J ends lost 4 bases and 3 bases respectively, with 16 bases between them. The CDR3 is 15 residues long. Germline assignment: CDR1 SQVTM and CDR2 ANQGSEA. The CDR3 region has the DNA TGCAGCGTTGTGCTTCTTGGGCAGACCAATCAGCCCCAGCATTTT. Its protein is CSVVLLGQTNQPQHF.

In DNA form, the CDR3 reads TGTGCCAGCAGCACCTCACAAGAGACCCAGTACTTC. Amino acid sequence: CASSTSQETQYF. The genes are TRBV7-9 and TRBJ2-5; D gene ambiguous. This CDR3 has 12 residues. V lost 5 bases and J 2 bases, leaving 6 bases between the germline ends. Germline V CDR1 and CDR2: SEHNR, FQNEAQ (reference sequence). Full variable domain (outside the CDR3, taken from reference TRBV7-9 and TRBJ2-5): DTGVSQNPRHKITKRGQNVTFRCDPISEHNRLYWYRQTLGQGPEFLTYFQNEAQLEKSRLLSDRFSAERPKGSFSTLEIQRTEQGDSAMYLCASSTSQETQYFGPGTRLLVL.

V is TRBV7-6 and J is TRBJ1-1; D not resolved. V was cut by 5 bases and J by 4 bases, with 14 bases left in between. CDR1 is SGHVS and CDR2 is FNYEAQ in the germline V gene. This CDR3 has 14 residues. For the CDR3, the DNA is TGTGCCAGCAGCCTGACGTCGCAGGCCACTGAAGCTTTCTTT. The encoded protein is CASSLTSQATEAFF.

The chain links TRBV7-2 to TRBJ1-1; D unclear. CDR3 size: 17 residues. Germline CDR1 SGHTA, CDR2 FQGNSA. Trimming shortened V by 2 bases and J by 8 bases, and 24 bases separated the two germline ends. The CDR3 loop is CASSLLPLMTVASEAFF. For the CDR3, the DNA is TGTGCCAGCAGCTTATTACCTCTTATGACGGTCGCGTCGGAAGCTTTCTTT.

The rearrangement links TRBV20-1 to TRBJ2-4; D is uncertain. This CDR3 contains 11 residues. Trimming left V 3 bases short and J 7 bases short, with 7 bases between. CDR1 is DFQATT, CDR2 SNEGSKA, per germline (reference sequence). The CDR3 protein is CSARNTNIQYF. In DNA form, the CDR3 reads TGCAGTGCTAGGAACACTAACATTCAGTACTTC.

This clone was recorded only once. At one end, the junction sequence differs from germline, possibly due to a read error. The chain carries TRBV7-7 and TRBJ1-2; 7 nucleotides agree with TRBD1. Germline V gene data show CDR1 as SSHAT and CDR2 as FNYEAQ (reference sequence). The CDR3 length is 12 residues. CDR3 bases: TGTGCTAGCAGCAAGGGGGCAAATGGCTACACCTTC. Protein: CASSKGANGYTF.

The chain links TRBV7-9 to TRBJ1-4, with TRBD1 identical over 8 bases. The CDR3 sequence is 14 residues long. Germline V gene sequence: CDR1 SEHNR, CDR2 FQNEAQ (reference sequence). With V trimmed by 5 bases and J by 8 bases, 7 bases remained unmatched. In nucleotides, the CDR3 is TGTGCCAGCAGCATCGGACAGGGACGGGAAAAACTGTTTTTT. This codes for CASSIGQGREKLFF.

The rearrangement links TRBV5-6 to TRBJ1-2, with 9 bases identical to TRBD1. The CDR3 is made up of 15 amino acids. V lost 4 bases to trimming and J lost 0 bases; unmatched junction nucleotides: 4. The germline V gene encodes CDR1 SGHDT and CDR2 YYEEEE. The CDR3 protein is CASSHGTGSNYGYTF. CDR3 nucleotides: TGTGCCAGCAGCCACGGGACAGGGTCTAACTATGGCTACACCTTC.

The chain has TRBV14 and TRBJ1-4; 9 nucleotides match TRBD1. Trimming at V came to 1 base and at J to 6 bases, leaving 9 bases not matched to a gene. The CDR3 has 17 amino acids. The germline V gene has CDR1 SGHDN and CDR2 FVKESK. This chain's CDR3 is CASSQGFSRTGDEKLFF. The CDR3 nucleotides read TGTGCCAGCAGCCAAGGATTCAGCCGGACAGGGGATGAAAAACTGTTTTTT.

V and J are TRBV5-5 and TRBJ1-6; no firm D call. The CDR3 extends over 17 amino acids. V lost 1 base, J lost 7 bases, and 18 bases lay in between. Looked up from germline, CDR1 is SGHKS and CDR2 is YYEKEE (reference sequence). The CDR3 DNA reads TGTGCCAGCAGCTTGATTCGCTTTCGGGGTTCGAATTCACCCCTCCACTTT. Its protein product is CASSLIRFRGSNSPLHF.

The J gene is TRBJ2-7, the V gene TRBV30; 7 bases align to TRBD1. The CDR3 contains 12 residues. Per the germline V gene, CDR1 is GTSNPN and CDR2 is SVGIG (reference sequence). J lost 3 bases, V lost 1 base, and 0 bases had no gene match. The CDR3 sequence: CAWSGDSYEQYF. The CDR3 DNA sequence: TGTGCCTGGAGTGGGGACAGCTACGAGCAGTACTTC.

Here the CDR3 reads CATSSGDRVNYEQYF. The CDR3, as DNA: TGTGCCACCAGCAGCGGGGACAGGGTCAACTACGAGCAGTACTTC. The chain is built from TRBV15 and TRBJ2-7; 9 bases align to TRBD1. The J segment lost 3 bases and the V segment lost 3 bases, leaving 6 bases of the junction unmatched. CDR1 LNHNV and CDR2 YYDKDF come from the germline V gene (reference sequence). The CDR3 spans 15 residues.

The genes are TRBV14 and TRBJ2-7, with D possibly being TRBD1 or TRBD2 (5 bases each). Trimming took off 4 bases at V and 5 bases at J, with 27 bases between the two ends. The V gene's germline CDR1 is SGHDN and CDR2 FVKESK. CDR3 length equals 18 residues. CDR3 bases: TGTGCCAGCAGCCCCCTTACTTTTACCGGGACCCCAGGCCACGAGCAGTACTTC. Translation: CASSPLTFTGTPGHEQYF.

CDR3 residues: CSVEASGIPGELFF. CDR3 DNA sequence: TGCAGCGTTGAGGCTAGCGGGATTCCCGGGGAGCTGTTTTTT. The chain joins TRBV29-1 to TRBJ2-2; 9 bases are a match to TRBD2. J lost 6 bases, V lost 3 bases, and 5 bases had no gene match. In germline, CDR1 is SQVTM, CDR2 ANQGSEA. The CDR3 runs to 14 residues.

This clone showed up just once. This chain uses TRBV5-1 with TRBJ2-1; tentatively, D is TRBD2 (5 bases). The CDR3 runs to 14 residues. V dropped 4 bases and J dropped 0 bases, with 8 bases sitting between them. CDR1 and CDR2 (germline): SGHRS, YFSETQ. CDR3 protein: CASSGRGSYNEQFF. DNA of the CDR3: TGCGCCAGCAGCGGACGGGGCTCCTACAATGAGCAGTTCTTC.

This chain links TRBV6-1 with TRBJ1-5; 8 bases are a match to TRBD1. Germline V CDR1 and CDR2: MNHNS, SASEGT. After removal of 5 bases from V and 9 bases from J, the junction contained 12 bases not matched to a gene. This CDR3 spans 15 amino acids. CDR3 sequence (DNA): TGTGCCAGCAGTTTAGGGACAGGTGGGGATGGGCCCCAGCATTTT. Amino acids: CASSLGTGGDGPQHF.

The DNA of the CDR3 is TGCGCCAGCAGCCAAGATGTCGGGGCCCCCATCACAGATACGCAGTATTTT. Amino acid sequence: CASSQDVGAPITDTQYF. This chain uses TRBV4-1 with TRBJ2-3; D possibly matches TRBD1 or TRBD2 (5 bases each). The CDR3 is 17 residues long. Germline-derived CDR1 and CDR2 are MGHRA and YSYEKL. Deletions cut 0 bases from V and 2 bases from J, with 15 bases between.

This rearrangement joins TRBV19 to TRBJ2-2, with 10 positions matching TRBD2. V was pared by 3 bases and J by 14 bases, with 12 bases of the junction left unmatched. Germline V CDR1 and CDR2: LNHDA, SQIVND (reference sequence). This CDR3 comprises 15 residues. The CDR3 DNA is TGTGCCAGTAGTATGGGTAGCGGGGGGCCCGCCGTACTGTTTTTT. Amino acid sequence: CASSMGSGGPAVLFF.

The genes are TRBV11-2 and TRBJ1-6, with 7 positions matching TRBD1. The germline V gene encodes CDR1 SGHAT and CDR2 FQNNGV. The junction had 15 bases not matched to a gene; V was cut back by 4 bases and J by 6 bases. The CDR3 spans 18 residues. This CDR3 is CASSSDRVVGYSNSPLHF. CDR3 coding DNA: TGTGCCAGCAGCTCCGACAGGGTTGTCGGGTATTCTAATTCACCCCTCCACTTT. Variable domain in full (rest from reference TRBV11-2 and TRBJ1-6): EAGVAQSPRYKIIEKRQSVAFWCNPISGHATLYWYQQILGQGPKLLIQFQNNGVVDDSQLPKDRFSAERLKGVDSTLKIQPAKLEDSAVYLCASSSDRVVGYSNSPLHFGNGTRLTVT.

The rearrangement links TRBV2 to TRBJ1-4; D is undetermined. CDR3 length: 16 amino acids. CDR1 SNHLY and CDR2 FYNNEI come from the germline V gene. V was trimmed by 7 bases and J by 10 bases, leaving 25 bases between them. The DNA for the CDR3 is TGTGCCAGCACCCGTTCCTGGACGGTTCTTCGCGGAAAACTGTTTTTT. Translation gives CASTRSWTVLRGKLFF.